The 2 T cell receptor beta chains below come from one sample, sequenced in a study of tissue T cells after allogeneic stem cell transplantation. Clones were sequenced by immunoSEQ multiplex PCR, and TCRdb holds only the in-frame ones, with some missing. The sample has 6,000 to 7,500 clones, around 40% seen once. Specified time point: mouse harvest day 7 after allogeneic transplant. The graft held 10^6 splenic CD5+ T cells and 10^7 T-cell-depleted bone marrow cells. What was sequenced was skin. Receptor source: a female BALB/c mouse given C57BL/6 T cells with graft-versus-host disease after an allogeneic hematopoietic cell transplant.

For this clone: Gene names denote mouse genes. The DNA read from the CDR3 is TGTGCCAGCAGTTTAGCGGGACAGGGCTATGAACAGTAC. It specifies CASSLAGQGYEQY. The whole CDR3 region reads CASSLAGQGYEQYF. V gene TRBV15 combines with J gene TRBJ2-7, with TRBD1 identical over 9 bases. The read ends 1 residue early relative to the CDR3; the germline J gene fills the gap. This CDR3 contains 14 residues. Germline CDR1 and CDR2: SGHND and FRSKSL. Trimming cost V 0 bases and J 3 bases; bases outside gene matches: 0.

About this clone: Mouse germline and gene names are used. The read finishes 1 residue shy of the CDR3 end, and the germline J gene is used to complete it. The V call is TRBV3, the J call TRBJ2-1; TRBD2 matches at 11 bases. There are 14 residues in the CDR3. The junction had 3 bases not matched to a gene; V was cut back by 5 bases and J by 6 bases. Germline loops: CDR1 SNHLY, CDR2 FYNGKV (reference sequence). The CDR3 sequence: CASSPGLGVAEQFF. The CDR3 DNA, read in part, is TGTGCCAGCAGCCCGGGACTGGGGGTTGCTGAGCAGTTC.